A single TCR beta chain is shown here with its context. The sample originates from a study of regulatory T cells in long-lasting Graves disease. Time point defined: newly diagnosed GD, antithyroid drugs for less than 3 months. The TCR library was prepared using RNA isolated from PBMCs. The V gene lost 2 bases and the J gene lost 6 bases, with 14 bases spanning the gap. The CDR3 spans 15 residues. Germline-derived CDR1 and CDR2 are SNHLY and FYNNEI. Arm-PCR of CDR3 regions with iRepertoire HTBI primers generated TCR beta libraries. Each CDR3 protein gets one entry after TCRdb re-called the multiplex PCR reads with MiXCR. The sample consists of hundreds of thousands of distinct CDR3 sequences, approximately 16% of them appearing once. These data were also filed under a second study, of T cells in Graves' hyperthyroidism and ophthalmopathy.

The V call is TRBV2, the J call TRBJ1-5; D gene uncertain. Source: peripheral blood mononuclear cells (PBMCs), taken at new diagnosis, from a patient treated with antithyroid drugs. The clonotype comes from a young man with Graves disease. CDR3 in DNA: TGTGCCAGCAGTGAATACGGCAGCGTGGGTCAGCCCCAGCATTTT. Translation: CASSEYGSVGQPQHF.